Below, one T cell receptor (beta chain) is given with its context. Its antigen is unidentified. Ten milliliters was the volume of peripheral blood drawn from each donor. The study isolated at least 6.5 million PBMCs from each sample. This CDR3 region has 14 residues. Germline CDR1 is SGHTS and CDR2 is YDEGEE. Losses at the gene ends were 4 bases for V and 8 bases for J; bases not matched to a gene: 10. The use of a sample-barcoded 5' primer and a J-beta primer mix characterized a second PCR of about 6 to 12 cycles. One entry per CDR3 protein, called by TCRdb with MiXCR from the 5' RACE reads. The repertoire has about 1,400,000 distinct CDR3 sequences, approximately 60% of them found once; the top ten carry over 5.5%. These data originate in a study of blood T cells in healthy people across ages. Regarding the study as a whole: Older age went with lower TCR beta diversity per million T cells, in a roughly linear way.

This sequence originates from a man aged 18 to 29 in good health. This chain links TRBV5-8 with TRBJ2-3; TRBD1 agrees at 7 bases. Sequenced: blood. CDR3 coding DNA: TGTGCCAGCAGCCAAAACAGGGGACGTAGTACGCAGTATTTT. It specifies CASSQNRGRSTQYF.